The entry that follows covers one T cell receptor (beta chain) sequence. This specimen comes from a study of OX40 agonist ivuxolimab in advanced cancers. Sequencing used immunoSEQ multiplex PCR; TCRdb keeps in-frame clones, though not all of them. The sample shows under 70,000 clones, about 85% of them seen only once. The germline CDR1 and CDR2 sequences are LNHDA and SQIVND (reference sequence). This CDR3 region has 16 residues. Trimming took 7 bases from V and 0 from J; bases not matched to a gene: 8. The sample here was CD4+ or CD8+ T cells sorted from blood, taken in a trial of the OX40 agonist ivuxolimab. V is TRBV19 and J is TRBJ1-5; 8 bases agree with TRBD1. This receptor was taken from an adult with an advanced solid tumor such as melanoma, head and neck, liver or kidney cancer. As DNA, the CDR3 is TGTGCCAGTAACCCCAGGGGGCCATATAGCAATCAGCCCCAGCATTTT. This gives the protein CASNPRGPYSNQPQHF.